This T cell receptor beta chain was recorded in a study of patients and donors after allogeneic stem cell transplantation. TCRdb reprocessed the RT-PCR reads with MiXCR, giving one entry per CDR3 protein. The profile shows some 60,000 distinct CDR3 sequences, approximately 12% of them singletons. Trimming removed 6 bases from V and 5 bases from J, with 20 bases in between. The germline V gene has CDR1 MNHNY and CDR2 SVGAGI (reference sequence). This CDR3 contains 16 residues. This clonotype has more than one count but fewer than ten. The rearrangement links TRBV6-6 to TRBJ1-3, with a possible D match to TRBD1 (6 bases). The clonotype was recovered from a human donor who was either an allogeneic HSCT recipient or a stem cell or donor lymphocyte infusion donor (not recorded which). It is not recorded whose cells these are; they may come from a transplant donor. The material sequenced was blood, either unsorted or a sorted T cell fraction (not recorded which). CDR3 amino acids: CASSPPQWGRRNTIYF. DNA for the CDR3: TGTGCCAGCAGCCCCCCGCAATGGGGGCGACGAAACACCATATATTTT.